The T cell receptor beta chain described here comes from a study of T cell repertoires in cytomegalovirus infection. At the level of the study: TCR beta signatures that were public indicated CMV infection and matching HLA type. General study results and limits: Carriage of CMV together with the relevant HLA was identifiable through cumulative public TCR beta family frequency. There were HLA-C-restricted CMV-specific TCR beta clonotypes dominating the ex vivo response.

Comments on this clonotype: Its matching antigen is unknown.

Using its own MiXCR run on the reads, TCRdb lists one record per CDR3 protein. The sample has around 490,000 distinct CDR3 sequences, about a quarter seen once. The ends were cut back, 2 bases at V and 3 bases at J, with 11 bases in the middle. The CDR3 has 15 amino acids. The germline gives CDR1 GTSNPN, CDR2 SVGIG (reference sequence). The V gene is TRBV30, the J gene TRBJ2-6; perhaps TRBD1 as D (6 bases). The TCR comes from a human donor in good health (CMV status not recorded). Some clones in this sample may be carry-over from other donors' samples. The sequencing sample was made of PBMCs. CDR3 nucleotide sequence: TGTGCCTGGAGTATTACAGGGAGTGGGGCCAACGTCCTGACTTTC. This sequence encodes CAWSITGSGANVLTF.